This T cell receptor (beta chain) was obtained from a study of cytomegalovirus exposure and HLA in healthy donors. Germline CDR1 is SGHRS and CDR2 is YFSETQ. The CDR3 sequence is 14 residues long. V lost 1 base and J lost 4, with 11 bases in between. A multiplex PCR was run with 60 Vbeta primers and 13 Jbeta primers. Sequenced by immunoSEQ multiplex PCR; TCRdb stores in-frame clones only, minus some. The repertoire holds around 190,000 clones, with around 82% as singletons. The source of this sequence is a man aged 35-49 years in good health and CMV-seropositive. The V call is TRBV5-1, the J call TRBJ2-5, with TRBD2 as a possible D gene (6 bases). Sequenced material: PBMCs. CDR3 nucleotides: TGCGCCAGCAGCTTGCCGGAGGGCGGAGAGACCCAGTACTTC. This encodes CASSLPEGGETQYF.